This T cell receptor (beta chain) appears in the sequencing data of a study of blood T cell repertoires in COVID-19. Study information: The study drew acute and convalescent COVID-19 samples from the United States, Italy and Spain.

Germline V gene lookup returns CDR1 MNHEY and CDR2 SVGEGT. Trimming removed 6 bases from V and 4 bases from J, with 16 bases in between. The CDR3 totals 16 residues. How the authors handled the data: Estimation of nucleated cell counts relied on the amplification of reference gene primers. Sequenced by immunoSEQ multiplex PCR; TCRdb stores in-frame clones only, minus some. Clone size and the V and J calls come from that table; the DNA yielded D and trimming. The sample contains about 140,000 clones, 80% of which appear only once. The chain combines TRBV6-2 or TRBV6-3 with TRBJ1-6; D is unclear. Source material: peripheral blood. The receptor comes from a man aged 70-80 years who had recovered from COVID-19. The CDR3 coding sequence is TGTGCCAGCAGCCCTGACGTCACGGGATATAATTCACCCCTCCACTTT. Its translation: CASSPDVTGYNSPLHF.